These T cell receptor beta chains were read from a single sample in a study of control samples from healthy donors and cancer patients. Assay: immunoSEQ multiplex PCR; the TCRdb copy retains only in-frame clones and omits some. The sample contains 150,000 to 200,000 clones, roughly 89% of which appear only once. Sequenced material: blood. All receptors derive from a woman aged 45-60 years in good health. Each CDR3 is given with its conserved first and last residue. D genes are given only for firm matches. Rows may omit the clone size; those that give it use once, few, many or a size class.

j_call	v_call	clone_size	d_call	cdr3_nt	cdr3_aa
TRBJ1-1	TRBV29-1	-	TRBD1	TGCAGCGTCGCGCTGCGACAGGGGAACACTGAAGCTTTCTTT	CSVALRQGNTEAFF
TRBJ2-2	TRBV9	-	-	TGTGCCAGCAGCCAAGGCACTAGCTACACCGGGGAGCTGTTTTTT	CASSQGTSYTGELFF
TRBJ2-7	TRBV25-1	-	-	TGTGCCAGCAGTGCGGTAGGAAGCTCCTACGAGCAGTACTTC	CASSAVGSSYEQYF
TRBJ1-5	TRBV6-2/TRBV6-3	-	-	TGTGCCAGCAGTTACGGGACGACCAATCAGCCCCAGCATTTT	CASSYGTTNQPQHF
TRBJ2-5	TRBV3-1/TRBV3-2	-	TRBD2	TGTGCCAGCAGCCAAGGAACGTCGGGGGGGCCCCTAGAGACCCAGTACTTC	CASSQGTSGGPLETQYF
TRBJ2-1	TRBV27	-	TRBD2	TGTGCCAGCAGTCAATTAGCGGGGTACTCCTACAATGAGCAGTTCTTC	CASSQLAGYSYNEQFF
TRBJ2-5	TRBV7-3	-	TRBD1	TGTGCCAGCAGCCTGGACAGGGAACAGACCCAGTACTTC	CASSLDREQTQYF
TRBJ1-5	TRBV2	-	-	TGTGCCAGCAGTGAATCACCCCCATATCAGCCCCAGCATTTT	CASSESPPYQPQHF
TRBJ1-1	TRBV9	-	TRBD1	TGTGCCAGCGCGGCCGGGACAGGGTTGGACACTGAAGCTTTCTTT	CASAAGTGLDTEAFF
TRBJ2-7	TRBV19	-	-	TGTGCCAGTAGTGCGTACGCGGGGGCCCCCCTGGATGAGCAGTACTTC	CASSAYAGAPLDEQYF
TRBJ1-2	TRBV24-1	-	-	TGTGCCACCAGTGATGCAGGGTCTTTTGGCTACACCTTC	CATSDAGSFGYTF
TRBJ2-1	TRBV3-1/TRBV3-2	-	-	TGTGCCAGCAGCCAAGCTGCAGGGGCGGGAGAGCAGTTCTTC	CASSQAAGAGEQFF
TRBJ1-3	TRBV4-1	once	TRBD1	TGCGCCAGCAGCCCGACAGGGGATTTAAACACCATATATTTT	CASSPTGDLNTIYF
TRBJ2-3	TRBV7-2	-	-	TGTGCCAGCAGCCTTCAAGGGCGTCATCCAGATACGCAGTATTTT	CASSLQGRHPDTQYF
TRBJ1-2	TRBV18	-	-	TGTGCCAGCTCACCGGACACGGCCTATGGCTACACCTTC	CASSPDTAYGYTF
TRBJ1-3	TRBV27	-	-	TGTGCCAGCAGTCCCGACGGGACAGGAAACACCATATATTTT	CASSPDGTGNTIYF
TRBJ1-5	TRBV7-2	-	-	TGTGCCAGCAGCTTAAGCAGTAATCAGCCCCAGCATTTT	CASSLSSNQPQHF
TRBJ1-5	TRBV28	-	-	TGTGCCAGCACCGAAGGAGGGGGGGAGAACAATCAGCCCCAGCATTTT	CASTEGGGENNQPQHF
TRBJ1-1	TRBV2	-	-	TGTGCCAGCAGTCCCCGTACGTGGACTGAAGCTTTCTTT	CASSPRTWTEAFF
TRBJ1-5	TRBV19	-	TRBD1	TGTGCCAGTAGAACAGGGACAGGGGGCAATCAGCCCCAGCATTTT	CASRTGTGGNQPQHF
TRBJ1-6	TRBV28	-	-	TGTGCCAGCAGTTACGTTAATTCACCCCTCCACTTT	CASSYVNSPLHF
TRBJ1-5	TRBV28	-	-	TGTGCCAGCAGTCGAAACCTACAGGAATCCCAGCATTTT	CASSRNLQESQHF
TRBJ1-1	TRBV6-2/TRBV6-3	once	-	TGTGCCAGCAGTTTACGTAGGGGGGGCACTGAAGCTTTCTTT	CASSLRRGGTEAFF
TRBJ1-2	TRBV28	-	-	TGTGCCAGCAGTTTTGCGGCGACAGTGGCTAACTATGGCTACACCTTC	CASSFAATVANYGYTF
TRBJ2-7	TRBV24-1	-	-	TGTGCCACCAGTGATTTGGGGGGGTACGAGCAGTACTTC	CATSDLGGYEQYF
TRBJ2-1	TRBV5-4	-	-	TGTGCCAGCAGCCCCCTCCCCTTACCCAATGAGCAGTTCTTC	CASSPLPLPNEQFF
TRBJ1-2	TRBV28	-	TRBD1	TGTGCCAGCAGTCGTCCCGCCGGGACAGGGGGCCAAAACTATGGCTACACCTTC	CASSRPAGTGGQNYGYTF
TRBJ2-3	TRBV11-2	-	-	TGTGCCAGCAGCCTATACGTCCGGAGAGATACGCAGTATTTT	CASSLYVRRDTQYF
TRBJ1-2	TRBV3-1/TRBV3-2	-	-	TGTGCCAGCAGCCAAGGGGGCCCCCTGAATTATGGCTACACCTTC	CASSQGGPLNYGYTF
TRBJ2-7	TRBV21-1	-	-	TGTGCCAGCAGCAAAAGCCAACGACAGGGAGGAAGGGGGTCCTACGAGCAGTACTTC	CASSKSQRQGGRGSYEQYF
TRBJ2-3	TRBV28	-	TRBD2	TGTGCCAGCAGTTTATGGCTAGCGGGATCAGATACGCAGTATTTT	CASSLWLAGSDTQYF
TRBJ1-5	TRBV6-1	-	-	TGTGCCAGCAGTGAAGGGGAGGGTCAGCCCCAGCATTTT	CASSEGEGQPQHF
TRBJ1-6	TRBV10-3	-	-	TGTGCCATCAGTGAGAGGACCCAGTATAATTCACCCCTCCACTTT	CAISERTQYNSPLHF
TRBJ2-7	TRBV1	-	-	TGCACCAGGAACCCGCTACGGGCCTACGAGCAGTACTTC	CTRNPLRAYEQYF
TRBJ2-2	TRBV7-2	-	-	TGTGCCAGCAGCTTAGGGGGAAATGGCGGGGAGCTGTTTTTT	CASSLGGNGGELFF
TRBJ2-1	TRBV18	-	TRBD2	TGTGCCAGCTCACCTGGGAGCGGGGGCGTCTACAATGAGCAGTTCTTC	CASSPGSGGVYNEQFF
TRBJ1-4	TRBV9	-	-	TGTGCCAGCAGCCTCTCCGGGACGGCCAATGAAAAACTGTTTTTT	CASSLSGTANEKLFF
TRBJ1-5	TRBV7-8	-	-	TGTGCCAGCAGCTTAGTGGGAACCGGGACAACTAGCAATCAGCCCCAGCATTTT	CASSLVGTGTTSNQPQHF
TRBJ2-1	TRBV7-2	-	-	TGTGCCAGCAGGAGGGACCGAAACAATGAGCAGTTCTTC	CASRRDRNNEQFF
TRBJ1-2	TRBV20-1	-	TRBD1	TGCAGTGCCGAGGACAGGGCTGGCTACACCTTC	CSAEDRAGYTF
TRBJ2-3	TRBV6-2/TRBV6-3	once	-	TGTGCCAGCAGCCTCTCCACAGATACGCAGTATTTT	CASSLSTDTQYF
TRBJ1-6	TRBV3-1/TRBV3-2	-	-	TGTGCCAGCAGCGCACCGGGAACTTATTCACCCCTCCACTTT	CASSAPGTYSPLHF
TRBJ1-1	TRBV28	-	-	TGTGCCAGCAGTTTAGGGAAGGGTGAAGCTTTCTTT	CASSLGKGEAFF
TRBJ2-7	TRBV9	once	TRBD2	TGTGCCAGCAGCTCTCGGGAGGGAGCGGGAGGAACCTACGAGCAGTACTTC	CASSSREGAGGTYEQYF
TRBJ1-1	TRBV7-2	-	-	TGTGCCAGCAGCCGGGAGAGTTGGGGCACTGAAGCTTTCTTT	CASSRESWGTEAFF
TRBJ2-7	TRBV7-9	-	-	TGTGCCAGCAGCCCCGACAACTACGAGCAGTACTTC	CASSPDNYEQYF
TRBJ1-6	TRBV4-1	-	-	TGCGCCAGCAGCCCAGTCGGGCATTCACCCCTCCACTTT	CASSPVGHSPLHF